This TCR beta chain was identified during a study of PD-1 blockade in mismatch repair-deficient tumors. A remark on this clone: Antigen specificity is unknown.

Study-level findings and limits: Tumor-resident clones, often undetectable pretreatment in blood, expanded then contracted after pembrolizumab.

TCRdb's copy holds only in-frame clones and misses some; the assay was immunoSEQ multiplex PCR. Of about 34,000 clones listed, 65% to 85% are singletons. TCRs were sequenced from a few patients responding to pembrolizumab. The V and J ends lost 8 bases and 4 bases, in that order; junction bases with no gene match: 19. The CDR3 has 17 amino acids. The germline CDR1 and CDR2 sequences are SNHLY and FYNNEI. V and J are TRBV2 and TRBJ2-7; TRBD2 aligns across 8 bases. This specimen was PBMCs, taken less than 7 weeks after starting pembrolizumab. The clonotype was recovered from an adult with mismatch repair-deficient cancer. CDR3: CASGGSASGGSLYEQYF. The CDR3 DNA follows: TGTGCCAGCGGGGGGTCGGCCAGCGGGGGAAGCCTATACGAGCAGTACTTC.